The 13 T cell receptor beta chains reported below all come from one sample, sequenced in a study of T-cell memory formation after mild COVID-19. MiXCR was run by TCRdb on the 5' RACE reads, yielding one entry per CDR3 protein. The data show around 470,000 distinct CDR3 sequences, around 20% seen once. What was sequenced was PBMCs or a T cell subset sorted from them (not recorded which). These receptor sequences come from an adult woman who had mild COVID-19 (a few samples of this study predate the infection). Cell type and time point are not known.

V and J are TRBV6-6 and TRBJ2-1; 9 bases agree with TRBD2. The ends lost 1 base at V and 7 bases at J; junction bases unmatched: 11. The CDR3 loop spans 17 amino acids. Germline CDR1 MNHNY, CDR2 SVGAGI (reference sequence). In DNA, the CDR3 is TGTGCCAGCAGTTACTACCGGGGAGGTCTAGCGGGGAATGAGCAGTTCTTC. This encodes CASSYYRGGLAGNEQFF.

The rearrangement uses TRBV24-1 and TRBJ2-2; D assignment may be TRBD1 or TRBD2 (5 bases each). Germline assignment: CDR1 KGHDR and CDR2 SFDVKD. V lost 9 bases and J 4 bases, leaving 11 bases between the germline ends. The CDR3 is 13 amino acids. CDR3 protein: CATEGIGTGELFF. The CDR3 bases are TGTGCCACCGAGGGGATTGGCACCGGGGAGCTGTTTTTT.

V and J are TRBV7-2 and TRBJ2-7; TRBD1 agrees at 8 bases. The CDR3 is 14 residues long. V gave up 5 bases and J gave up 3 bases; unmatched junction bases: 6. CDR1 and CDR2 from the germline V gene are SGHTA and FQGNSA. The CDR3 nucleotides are TGTGCCAGCAGCCCCAGGGGGCTCGGCTACGAGCAGTACTTC. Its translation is CASSPRGLGYEQYF.

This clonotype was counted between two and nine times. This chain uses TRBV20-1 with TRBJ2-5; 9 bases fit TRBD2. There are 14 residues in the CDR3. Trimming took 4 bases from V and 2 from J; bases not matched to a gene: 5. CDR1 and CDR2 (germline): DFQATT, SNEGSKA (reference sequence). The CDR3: CSAIMTSGQETQYF. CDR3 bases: TGCAGTGCTATCATGACTAGCGGTCAAGAGACCCAGTACTTC.

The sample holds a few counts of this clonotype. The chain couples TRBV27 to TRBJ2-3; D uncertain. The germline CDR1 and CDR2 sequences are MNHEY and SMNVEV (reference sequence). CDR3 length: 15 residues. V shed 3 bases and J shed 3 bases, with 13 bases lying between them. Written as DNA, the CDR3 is TGTGCCAGCAGTTTTGTAGATGGGTCGACAGATACGCAGTATTTT. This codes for CASSFVDGSTDTQYF.

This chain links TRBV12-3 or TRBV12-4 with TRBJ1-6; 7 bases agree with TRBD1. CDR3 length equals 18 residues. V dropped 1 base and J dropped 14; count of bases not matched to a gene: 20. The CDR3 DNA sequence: TGTGCCAGCAGTTTAGAGGGCCGGCTGGACAGGTCCATTCCTTCCCTCCACTTT. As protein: CASSLEGRLDRSIPSLHF.

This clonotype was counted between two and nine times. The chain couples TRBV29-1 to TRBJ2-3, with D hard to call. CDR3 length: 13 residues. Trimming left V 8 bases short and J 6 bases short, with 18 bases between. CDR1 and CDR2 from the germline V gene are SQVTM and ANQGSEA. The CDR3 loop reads CSIGRATDDTQYF. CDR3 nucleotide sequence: TGCAGCATTGGCCGGGCTACAGACGATACGCAGTATTTT.

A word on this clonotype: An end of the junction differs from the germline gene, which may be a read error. The CDR3 coding sequence is TGTGCTAGCAGTCAAAGGGGACAGGGGTACAATCAGCCCCAGCATTTT. Translation: CASSQRGQGYNQPQHF. V is TRBV28 and J is TRBJ1-5; 10 bases map to TRBD1. CDR3 length: 16 amino acids. The germline V gene encodes CDR1 MDHEN and CDR2 SYDVKM. Using reference TRBV28 and TRBJ1-5 for the parts outside the CDR3, the full variable domain is DVKVTQSSRYLVKRTGEKVFLECVQDMDHENMFWYRQDPGLGLRLIYFSYDVKMKEKGDIPEGYSVSREKKERFSLILESASTNQTSMYLCASSQRGQGYNQPQHFGDGTRLSIL.

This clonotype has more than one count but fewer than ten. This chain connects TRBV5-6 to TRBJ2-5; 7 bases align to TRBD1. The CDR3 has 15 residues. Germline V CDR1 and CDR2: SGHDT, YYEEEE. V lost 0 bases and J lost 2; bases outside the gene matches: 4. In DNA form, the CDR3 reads TGTGCCAGCAGCTTGGTTGGGGACAGTCAAGAGACCCAGTACTTC. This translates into CASSLVGDSQETQYF.

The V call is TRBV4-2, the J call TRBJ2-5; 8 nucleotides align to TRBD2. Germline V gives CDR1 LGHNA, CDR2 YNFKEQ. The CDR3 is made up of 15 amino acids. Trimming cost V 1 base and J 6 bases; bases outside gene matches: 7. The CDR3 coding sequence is TGTGCCAGCAGCCAAGTCGGGGGGGCCGCAAAGACCCAGTACTTC. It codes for CASSQVGGAAKTQYF.

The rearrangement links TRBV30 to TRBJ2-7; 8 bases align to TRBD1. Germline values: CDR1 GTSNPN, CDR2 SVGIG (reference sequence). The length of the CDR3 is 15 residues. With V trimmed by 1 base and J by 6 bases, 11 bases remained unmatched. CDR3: CAWSGVQGQVGEQYF. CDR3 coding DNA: TGTGCCTGGAGTGGCGTCCAGGGACAGGTTGGCGAGCAGTACTTC.

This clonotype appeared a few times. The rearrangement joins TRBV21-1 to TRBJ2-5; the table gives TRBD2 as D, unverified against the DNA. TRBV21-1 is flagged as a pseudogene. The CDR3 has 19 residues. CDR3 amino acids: CASTQVMVTRSVNGETQYF. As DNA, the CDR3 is TGTGCCAGCACTCAAGTGATGGTCACGCGCTCAGTCAATGGAGAGACCCAGTACTTC.

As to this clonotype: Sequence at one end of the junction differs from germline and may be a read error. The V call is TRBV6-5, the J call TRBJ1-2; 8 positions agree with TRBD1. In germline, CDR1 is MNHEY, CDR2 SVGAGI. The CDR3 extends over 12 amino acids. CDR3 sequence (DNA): TGTGCCAGCACTTACAGGGGGGGAGGCTACACCTTC. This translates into CASTYRGGGYTF.